Here is one T cell receptor (beta chain) with its context. Antigen specificity is unknown. Only in-frame clones appear in the TCRdb table, and some are missing; sequencing was by immunoSEQ multiplex PCR. The repertoire holds about 42,000 clones, with around 88% as singletons. Germline loops: CDR1 KGHDR, CDR2 SFDVKD. The CDR3 sequence is 13 residues long. V lost 1 base to trimming and J lost 9 bases, with 9 bases between them. This entry belongs to a study of T cell responses to AZD1222 COVID-19 vaccine. Study-level results: Once two AZD1222 doses were given, Spike-specific TCR breadth and depth went up. Donors were mostly white British, more females; clonal diversity possibly underestimated. Vaccine-associated CD4 TCRs ranged over spike, dominating at 160-218 and 743-854.

The chain carries TRBV24-1 and TRBJ2-1; the D gene is possibly TRBD2 (5 bases). The sequence came from an adult who received the AZD1222 COVID-19 vaccine. Sequenced material: peripheral blood, taken 28 days after the second AZD1222 dose. CDR3 protein: CATSDFRGAEQFF. For the CDR3, the DNA is TGTGCCACCAGTGATTTTCGGGGTGCTGAGCAGTTCTTC.